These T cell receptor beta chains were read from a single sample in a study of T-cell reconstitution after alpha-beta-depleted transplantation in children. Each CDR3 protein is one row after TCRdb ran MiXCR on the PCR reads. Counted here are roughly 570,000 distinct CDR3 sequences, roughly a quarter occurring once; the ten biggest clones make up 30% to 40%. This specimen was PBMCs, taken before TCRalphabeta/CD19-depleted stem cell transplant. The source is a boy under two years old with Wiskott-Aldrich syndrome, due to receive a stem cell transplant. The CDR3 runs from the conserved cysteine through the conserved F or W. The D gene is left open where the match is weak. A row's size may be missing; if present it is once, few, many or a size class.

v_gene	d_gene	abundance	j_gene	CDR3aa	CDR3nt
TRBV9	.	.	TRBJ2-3	CASSFHPSTDTQYF	TGTGCCAGCAGCTTCCACCCTAGCACAGATACGCAGTATTTT
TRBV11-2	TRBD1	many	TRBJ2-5	CASSPGQGAETQYF	TGTGCCAGCAGCCCGGGACAGGGGGCAGAGACCCAGTACTTC
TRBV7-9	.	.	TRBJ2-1	CASSPGTFPSYNEQFF	TGTGCCAGCAGCCCGGGGACCTTCCCCTCCTACAATGAGCAGTTCTTC
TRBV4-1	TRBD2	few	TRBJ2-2	CASSQEAGGTGELFF	TGCGCCAGCAGCCAAGAAGCGGGAGGAACCGGGGAGCTGTTTTTT
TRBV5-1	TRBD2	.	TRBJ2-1	CASSLDGGGLAPLREQFF	TGCGCCAGCAGCTTGGACGGGGGGGGACTAGCGCCCCTACGTGAGCAGTTCTTC
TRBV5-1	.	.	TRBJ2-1	CASSTQGAGSSYNEQFF	TGCGCCAGCTCGACCCAAGGGGCGGGGAGCTCCTACAATGAGCAGTTCTTC
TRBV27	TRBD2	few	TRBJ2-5	CASRTLSGSEETQYF	TGTGCCAGCAGGACCCTTAGCGGGTCGGAAGAGACCCAGTACTTC
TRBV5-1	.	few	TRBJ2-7	CASSQGQGFKEQYF	TGCGCCAGCAGCCAGGGCCAGGGGTTTAAGGAGCAGTACTTC
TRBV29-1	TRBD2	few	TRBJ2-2	CSVEGLAGGPGELFF	TGCAGCGTTGAAGGACTAGCGGGAGGTCCCGGGGAGCTGTTTTTT
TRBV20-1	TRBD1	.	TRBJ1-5	CSASTGISQPQHF	TGCAGTGCCTCGACAGGGATAAGTCAGCCCCAGCATTTT
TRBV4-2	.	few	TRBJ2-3	CASSQELARRADTQYF	TGTGCCAGCAGCCAAGAGCTAGCGCGACGGGCAGATACGCAGTATTTT
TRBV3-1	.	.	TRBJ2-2	CASSQVSGVNTGELFF	TGTGCCAGCAGCCAAGTGTCCGGGGTAAACACCGGGGAGCTGTTTTTT
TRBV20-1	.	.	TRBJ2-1	CSASPPRGVNEQFF	TGCAGTGCTAGCCCGCCCAGAGGAGTCAATGAGCAGTTCTTC
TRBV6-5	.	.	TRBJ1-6	CATGDSSSYNSPLHF	TGTGCCACCGGAGACTCGAGCTCCTATAATTCACCCCTCCACTTT
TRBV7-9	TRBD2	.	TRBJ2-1	CASSLEGGPGNEQFF	TGTGCCAGCAGCTTAGAGGGAGGGCCTGGGAATGAGCAGTTCTTC
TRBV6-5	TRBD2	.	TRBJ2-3	CASSYWSGSGRADTQYF	TGTGCCAGCAGTTACTGGTCGGGGAGCGGGAGGGCAGATACGCAGTATTTT
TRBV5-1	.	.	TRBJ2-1	CASSGLGRVRNEQFF	TGCGCCAGCAGCGGGCTAGGAAGGGTCCGCAATGAGCAGTTCTTC
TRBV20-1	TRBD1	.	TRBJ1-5	CSARRGLGVNQPQHF	TGCAGTGCTAGAAGGGGGCTTGGAGTCAATCAGCCCCAGCATTTT
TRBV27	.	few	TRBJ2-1	CASSNRWRGPTVCEQFF	TGTGCCAGCAGTAACCGGTGGAGGGGGCCTACGGTGTGCGAGCAGTTCTTC
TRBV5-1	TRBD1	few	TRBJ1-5	CASSLQGGEGNQPQHF	TGCGCCAGCAGCTTGCAAGGGGGCGAAGGCAATCAGCCCCAGCATTTT
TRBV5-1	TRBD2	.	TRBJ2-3	CASSPSTSGDTQYF	TGCGCCAGCAGCCCCTCGACTAGCGGGGATACGCAGTATTTT
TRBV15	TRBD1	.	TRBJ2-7	CATSRTDREYEQYF	TGTGCCACCAGCAGAACGGACAGGGAGTACGAGCAGTACTTC
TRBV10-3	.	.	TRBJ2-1	CAISEIRDEQFF	TGTGCCATCAGTGAAATTCGGGATGAGCAGTTCTTC
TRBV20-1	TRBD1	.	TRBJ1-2	CSARAPDRPGYGYTF	TGCAGTGCTAGAGCTCCGGACAGGCCTGGGTATGGCTACACCTTC
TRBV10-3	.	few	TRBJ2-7	CAIRKDISYEQYF	TGTGCCATCAGAAAGGACATTTCCTACGAGCAGTACTTC
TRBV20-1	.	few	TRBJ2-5	CSASLDSSTLETQYF	TGCAGTGCTAGTTTGGACTCGTCGACTTTAGAGACCCAGTACTTC
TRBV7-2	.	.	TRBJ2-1	CASSFGSFWQFF	TGTGCCAGCAGCTTCGGGTCTTTTTGGCAGTTCTTC
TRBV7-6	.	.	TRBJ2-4	CASSLGQGRAKNIQYF	TGTGCCAGCAGCTTAGGGCAGGGGAGGGCCAAAAACATTCAGTACTTC
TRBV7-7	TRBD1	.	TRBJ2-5	CASSPSGGETQYF	TGTGCCAGCAGCCCCTCAGGGGGAGAGACCCAGTACTTC
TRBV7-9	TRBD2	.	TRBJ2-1	CASTSGDEQFF	TGTGCCAGCACAAGCGGGGATGAGCAGTTCTTC
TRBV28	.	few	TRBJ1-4	CASSPGTRNEKLFF	TGTGCCAGCAGCCCAGGGACACGTAATGAAAAACTGTTTTTT
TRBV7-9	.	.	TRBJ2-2	CASSPLQVAELPYLAGELFF	TGTGCCAGCAGCCCTCTTCAAGTAGCGGAACTACCCTATCTGGCCGGGGAGCTGTTTTTT